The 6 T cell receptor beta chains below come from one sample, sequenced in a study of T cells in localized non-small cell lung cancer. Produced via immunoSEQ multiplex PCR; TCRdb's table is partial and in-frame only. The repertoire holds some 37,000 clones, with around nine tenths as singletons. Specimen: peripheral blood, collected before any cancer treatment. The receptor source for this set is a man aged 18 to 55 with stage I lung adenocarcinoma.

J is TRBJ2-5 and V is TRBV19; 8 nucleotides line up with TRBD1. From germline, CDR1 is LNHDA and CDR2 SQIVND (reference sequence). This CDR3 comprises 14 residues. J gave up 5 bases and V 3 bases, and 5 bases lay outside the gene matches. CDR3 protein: CASSMTGAGETQYF. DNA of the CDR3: TGTGCCAGTAGTATGACAGGGGCAGGGGAGACCCAGTACTTC.

The CDR3 loop is CASSSHPRSQETQYF. CDR3 nucleotide sequence: TGTGCCAGCAGCTCCCACCCTAGATCGCAGGAGACCCAGTACTTC. The chain joins TRBV5-5 to TRBJ2-5; D is uncertain. CDR3 size: 15 residues. The V and J ends lost 3 bases and 5 bases respectively, with 17 bases between them. Germline CDR1 SGHKS, CDR2 YYEKEE (reference sequence).

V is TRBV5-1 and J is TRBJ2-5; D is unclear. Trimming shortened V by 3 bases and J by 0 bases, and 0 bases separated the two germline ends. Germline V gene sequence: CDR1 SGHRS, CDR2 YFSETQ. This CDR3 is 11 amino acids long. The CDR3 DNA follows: TGCGCCAGCAGCTACCAAGAGACCCAGTACTTC. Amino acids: CASSYQETQYF.

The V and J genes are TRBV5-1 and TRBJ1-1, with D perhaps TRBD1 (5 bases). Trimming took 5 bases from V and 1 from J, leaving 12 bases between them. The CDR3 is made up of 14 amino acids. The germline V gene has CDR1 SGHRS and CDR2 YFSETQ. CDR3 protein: CASRAGTANTEAFF. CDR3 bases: TGCGCCAGCAGGGCCGGGACTGCGAACACTGAAGCTTTCTTT.

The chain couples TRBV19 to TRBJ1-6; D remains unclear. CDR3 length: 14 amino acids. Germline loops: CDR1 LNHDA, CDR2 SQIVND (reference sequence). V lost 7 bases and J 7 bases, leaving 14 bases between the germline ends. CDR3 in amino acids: CASTRNAANSPLHF. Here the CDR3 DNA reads TGTGCCAGTACCCGAAACGCAGCGAATTCACCCCTCCACTTT.

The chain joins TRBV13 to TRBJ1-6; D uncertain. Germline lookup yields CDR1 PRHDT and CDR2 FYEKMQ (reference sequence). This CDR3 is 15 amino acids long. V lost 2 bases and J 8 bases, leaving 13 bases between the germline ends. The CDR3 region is CASSLLILPDSPLHF. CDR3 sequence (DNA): TGTGCCAGCAGCTTATTAATTCTACCCGATTCACCCCTCCACTTT.